The clone carrying this T cell receptor beta chain occurred many times. Genomic DNA acted as the template from which TCR beta VDJ combination and CDR3 sequence profiling were carried out. MiXCR, run by TCRdb on the reads, gives a single entry per CDR3 protein. Of about 180,000 distinct CDR3 sequences in the sample, less than 60% were seen once. Germline assignment: CDR1 MNHNS and CDR2 SASEGT. The CDR3 has 13 residues. V shed 7 bases and J shed 1 base, with 10 bases lying between them. The sequenced patients had an expansion of CD8+CD57+ cells seen by flow cytometry. These data come from a study of CD8+CD57+ T cells in acquired aplastic anemia.

This receptor was identified in a human donor with aplastic anemia. Sequencing was performed on sorted CD4+, CD8+, or CD8+CD57+ T cells (not recorded which) from PBMCs. The chain carries TRBV6-1 and TRBJ2-5; a possible D gene is TRBD1 (5 bases). The CDR3 DNA reads TGTGCCAGCACAGGGTTGGGCCAAGAGACCCAGTACTTC. It codes for CASTGLGQETQYF.